This T cell receptor (beta chain) was retrieved from a study of T cells in Graves' hyperthyroidism and ophthalmopathy. Study observations and caveats: Among thyroid clonotypes expanded above 0.001, most also appeared in blood.

This clonotype was counted only a few times. Its antigen remains unknown. Amplification yielded TCR beta CDR3 regions, with RNA transcripts as the source. Initially, a first-round RT-PCR of the TCR CDR3 employed the HTBI primer set. TCRdb re-analysed the multiplex PCR reads in MiXCR, keeping a single row per CDR3 protein. Of about 600,000 distinct CDR3 sequences in the sample, 13% to 15% were seen once. Germline lookup yields CDR1 SEHNR and CDR2 FQNEAQ (reference sequence). V lost 4 bases and J lost 8; bases outside the gene matches: 11. The CDR3 loop spans 16 amino acids. This TCR was sampled from a woman aged 50 to 60 with Graves' ophthalmopathy. Sequenced material: blood. V gene TRBV7-9 combines with J gene TRBJ1-6; 7 nucleotides line up with TRBD1. CDR3 in amino acids: CASSSTRQGNHSPLHF. For the CDR3, the DNA is TGTGCCAGCAGCTCAACAAGACAGGGAAACCATTCACCCCTCCACTTT.